This T cell receptor beta chain was observed in a study of blood T cell repertoires in COVID-19. Study details: Samples taken during acute and convalescent COVID-19 were collected in the United States, Italy and Spain. PBMCs, B-cell-depleted T cells, or T cells provided the cDNA or gDNA that made up the material.

Germline V gene data show CDR1 as GTSNPN and CDR2 as SVGIG (reference sequence). V gave up 3 bases and J gave up 5 bases; unmatched junction bases: 11. CDR3 length: 15 residues. The authors' processing: Amplification with reference gene primers provided the estimates of nucleated cell counts. Assay used: immunoSEQ multiplex PCR; TCRdb lists only in-frame clones, some missing. V and J calls and clone size are copied from that table; D and trimming were computed from the DNA. This sample has more than 150,000 clones, with around 83% found just once. The gene calls are TRBV30 and TRBJ1-1; TRBD1 aligns across 8 bases. This TCR was sampled from a woman between 40 and 50 years old with acute or convalescent COVID-19. Source material: peripheral blood. CDR3 DNA sequence: TGTGCCTGGAGGGAAATACAGGGGGAATGGACTGAAGCTTTCTTT. This sequence encodes CAWREIQGEWTEAFF.